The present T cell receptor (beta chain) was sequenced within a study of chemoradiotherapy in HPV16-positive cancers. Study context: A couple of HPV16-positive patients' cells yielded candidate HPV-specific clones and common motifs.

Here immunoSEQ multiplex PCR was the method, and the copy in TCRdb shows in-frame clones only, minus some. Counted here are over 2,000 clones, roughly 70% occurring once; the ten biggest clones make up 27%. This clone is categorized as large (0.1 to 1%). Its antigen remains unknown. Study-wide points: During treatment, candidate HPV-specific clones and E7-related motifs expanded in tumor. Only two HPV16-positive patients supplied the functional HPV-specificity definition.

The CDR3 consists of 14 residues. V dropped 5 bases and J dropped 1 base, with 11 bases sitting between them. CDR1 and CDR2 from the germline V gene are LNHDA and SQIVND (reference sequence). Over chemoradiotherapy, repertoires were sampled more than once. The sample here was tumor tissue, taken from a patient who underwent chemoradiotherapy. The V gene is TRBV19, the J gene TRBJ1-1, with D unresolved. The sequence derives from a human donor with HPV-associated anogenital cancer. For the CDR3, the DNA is TGTGCCAGTAGTTTTGCCTCCTCGAACACTGAAGCTTTCTTT. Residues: CASSFASSNTEAFF.